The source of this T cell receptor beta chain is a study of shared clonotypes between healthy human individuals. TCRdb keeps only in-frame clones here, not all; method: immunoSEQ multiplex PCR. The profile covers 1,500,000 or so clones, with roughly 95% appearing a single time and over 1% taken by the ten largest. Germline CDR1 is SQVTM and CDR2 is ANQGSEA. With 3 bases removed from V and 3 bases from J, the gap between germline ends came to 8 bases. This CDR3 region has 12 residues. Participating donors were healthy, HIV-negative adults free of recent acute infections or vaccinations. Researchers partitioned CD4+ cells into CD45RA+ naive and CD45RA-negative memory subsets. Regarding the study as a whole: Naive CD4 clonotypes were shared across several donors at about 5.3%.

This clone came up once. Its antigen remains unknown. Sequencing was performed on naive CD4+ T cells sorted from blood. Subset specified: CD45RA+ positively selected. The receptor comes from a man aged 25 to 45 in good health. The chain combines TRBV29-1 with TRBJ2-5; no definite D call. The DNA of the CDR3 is TGCAGCGTTGAGCCTAGGGAAGAGACCCAGTACTTC. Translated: CSVEPREETQYF.